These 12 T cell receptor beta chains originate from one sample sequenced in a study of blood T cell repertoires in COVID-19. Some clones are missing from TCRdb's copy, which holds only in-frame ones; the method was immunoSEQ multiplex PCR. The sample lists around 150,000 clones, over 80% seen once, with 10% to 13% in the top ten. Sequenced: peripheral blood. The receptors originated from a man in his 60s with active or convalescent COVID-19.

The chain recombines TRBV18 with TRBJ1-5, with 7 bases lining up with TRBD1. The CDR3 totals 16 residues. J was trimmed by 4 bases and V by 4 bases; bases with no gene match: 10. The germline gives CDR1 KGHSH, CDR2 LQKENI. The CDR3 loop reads CASSQISTGTNQPQHF. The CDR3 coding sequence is TGTGCCAGCTCACAGATCTCGACAGGGACAAATCAGCCCCAGCATTTT.

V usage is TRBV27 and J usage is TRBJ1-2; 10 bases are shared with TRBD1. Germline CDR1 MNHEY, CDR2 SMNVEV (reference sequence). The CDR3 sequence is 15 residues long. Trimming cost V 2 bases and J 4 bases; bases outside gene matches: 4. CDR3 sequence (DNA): TGTGCCAGCAGTTTACGGGACAGGGGTATCTATGGCTACACCTTC. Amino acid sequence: CASSLRDRGIYGYTF.

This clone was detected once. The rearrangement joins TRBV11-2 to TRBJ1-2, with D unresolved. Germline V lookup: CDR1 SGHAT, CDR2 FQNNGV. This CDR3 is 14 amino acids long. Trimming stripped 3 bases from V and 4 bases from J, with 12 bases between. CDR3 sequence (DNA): TGTGCCAGCAGCTTTACTGGATCGGGCTATGGCTACACCTTC. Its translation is CASSFTGSGYGYTF.

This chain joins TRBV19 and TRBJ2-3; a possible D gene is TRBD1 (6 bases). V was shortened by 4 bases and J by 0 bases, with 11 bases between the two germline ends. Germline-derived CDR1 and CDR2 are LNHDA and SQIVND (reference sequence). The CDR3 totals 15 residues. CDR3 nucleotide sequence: TGTGCCAGTAGTACCGGACAGTTAAGCACAGATACGCAGTATTTT. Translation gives CASSTGQLSTDTQYF.

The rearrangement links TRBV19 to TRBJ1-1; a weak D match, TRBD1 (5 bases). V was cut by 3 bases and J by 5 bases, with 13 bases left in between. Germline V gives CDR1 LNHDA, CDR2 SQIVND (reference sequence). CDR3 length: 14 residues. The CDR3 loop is CASSIEGLGTEAFF. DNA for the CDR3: TGTGCCAGTAGTATTGAGGGACTGGGAACTGAAGCTTTCTTT.

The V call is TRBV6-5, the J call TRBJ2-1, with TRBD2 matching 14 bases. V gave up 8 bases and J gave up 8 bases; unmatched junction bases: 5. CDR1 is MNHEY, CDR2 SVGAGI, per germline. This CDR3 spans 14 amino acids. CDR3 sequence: CASGRTSGRYEQFF. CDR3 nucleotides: TGTGCCAGCGGACGGACTAGCGGGAGGTATGAGCAGTTCTTC.

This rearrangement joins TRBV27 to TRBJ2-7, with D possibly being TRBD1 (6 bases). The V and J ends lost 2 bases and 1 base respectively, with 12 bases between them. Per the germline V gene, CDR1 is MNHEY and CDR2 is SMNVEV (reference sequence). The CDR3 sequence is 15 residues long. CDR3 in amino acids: CASSLRRGLSYEQYF. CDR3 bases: TGTGCCAGCAGTTTAAGAAGGGGGTTGTCCTACGAGCAGTACTTC.

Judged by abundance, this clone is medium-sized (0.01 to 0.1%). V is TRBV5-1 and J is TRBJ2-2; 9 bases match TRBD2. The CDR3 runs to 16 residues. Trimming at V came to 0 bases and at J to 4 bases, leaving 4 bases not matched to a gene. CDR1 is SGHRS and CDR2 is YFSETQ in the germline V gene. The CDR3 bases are TGCGCCAGCAGCTTGGTAGCGGGAGCCCCCACCGGGGAGCTGTTTTTT. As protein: CASSLVAGAPTGELFF.

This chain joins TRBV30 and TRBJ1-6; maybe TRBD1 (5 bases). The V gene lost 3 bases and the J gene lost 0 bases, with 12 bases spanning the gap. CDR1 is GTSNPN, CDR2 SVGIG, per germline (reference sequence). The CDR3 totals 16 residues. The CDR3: CAWRPGESSYNSPLHF. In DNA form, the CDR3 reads TGTGCCTGGAGGCCGGGGGAGAGCTCCTATAATTCACCCCTCCACTTT.

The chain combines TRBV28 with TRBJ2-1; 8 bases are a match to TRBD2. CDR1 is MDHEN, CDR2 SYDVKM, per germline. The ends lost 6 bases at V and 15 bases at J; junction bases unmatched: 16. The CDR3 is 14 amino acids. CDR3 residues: CASRQGTSLGRWFF. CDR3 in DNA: TGTGCCAGCAGGCAGGGGACTAGTTTGGGGCGCTGGTTCTTC.

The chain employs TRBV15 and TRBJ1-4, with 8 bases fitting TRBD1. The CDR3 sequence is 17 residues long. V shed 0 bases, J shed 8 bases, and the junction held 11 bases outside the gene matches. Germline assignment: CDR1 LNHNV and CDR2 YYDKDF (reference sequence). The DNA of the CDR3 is TGTGCCACCAGCAGAGATGGGGGCAGGGGGCGATTGGAAAAACTGTTTTTT. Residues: CATSRDGGRGRLEKLFF.

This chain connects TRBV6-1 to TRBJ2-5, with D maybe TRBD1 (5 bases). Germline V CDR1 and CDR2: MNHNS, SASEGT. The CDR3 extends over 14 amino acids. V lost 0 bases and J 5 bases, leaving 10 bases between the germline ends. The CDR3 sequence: CASSEAGVQETQYF. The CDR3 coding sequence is TGTGCCAGCAGTGAAGCAGGGGTTCAGGAGACCCAGTACTTC.